This T cell receptor beta chain was sequenced for a study of blood T cell repertoires in COVID-19. Study-wide context: The origin of the acute and convalescent COVID-19 samples was the United States, Italy and Spain. The cDNA or gDNA used as material had been derived from T cells, B-cell-depleted T cells, or PBMCs.

Produced via immunoSEQ multiplex PCR; TCRdb's table is partial and in-frame only. The top ten clones hold approximately 7.2% of a sample with a few hundred thousand clones, around 84% of them seen once. CDR3 length: 12 residues. Germline V gene data show CDR1 as MNHNS and CDR2 as SASEGT. V was shortened by 1 base and J by 6 bases, with 5 bases between the two germline ends. The sequenced sample consisted of peripheral blood. This chain uses TRBV6-1 with TRBJ2-3; D is ambiguous. This clonotype was sampled from a woman in her sixties or seventies with active or convalescent COVID-19. Here the CDR3 reads CASSEGLDTQYF. As DNA, the CDR3 is TGTGCCAGCAGTGAAGGTCTGGATACGCAGTATTTT.